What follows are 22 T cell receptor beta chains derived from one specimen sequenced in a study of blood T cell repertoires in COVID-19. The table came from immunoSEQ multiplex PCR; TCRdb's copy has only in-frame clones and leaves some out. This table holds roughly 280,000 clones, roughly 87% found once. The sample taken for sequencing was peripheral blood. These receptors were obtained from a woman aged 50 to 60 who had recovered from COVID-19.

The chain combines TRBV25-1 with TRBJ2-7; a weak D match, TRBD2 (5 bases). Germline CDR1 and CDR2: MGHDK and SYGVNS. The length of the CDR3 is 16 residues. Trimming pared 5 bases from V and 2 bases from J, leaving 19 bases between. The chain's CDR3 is CASSKRSGPLTYEQYF. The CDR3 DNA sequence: TGTGCCAGCAGTAAGAGGAGCGGTCCCCTTACCTACGAGCAGTACTTC.

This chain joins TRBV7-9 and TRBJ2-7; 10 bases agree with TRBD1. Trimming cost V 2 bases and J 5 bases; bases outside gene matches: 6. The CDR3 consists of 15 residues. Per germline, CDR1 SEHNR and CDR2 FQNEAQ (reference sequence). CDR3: CASSLLGQGWDEQYF. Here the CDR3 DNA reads TGTGCCAGCAGCTTATTGGGACAGGGGTGGGACGAGCAGTACTTC.

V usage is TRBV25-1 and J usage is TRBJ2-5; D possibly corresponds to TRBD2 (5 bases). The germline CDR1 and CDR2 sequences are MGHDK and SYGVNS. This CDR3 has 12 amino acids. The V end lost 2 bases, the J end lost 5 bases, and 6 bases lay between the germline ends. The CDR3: CASSEPGETQYF. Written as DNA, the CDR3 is TGTGCCAGCAGTGAACCGGGGGAGACCCAGTACTTC. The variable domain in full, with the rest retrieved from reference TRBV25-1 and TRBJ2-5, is EADIYQTPRYLVIGTGKKITLECSQTMGHDKMYWYQQDPGMELHLIHYSYGVNSTEKGDLSSESTVSRIRTEHFPLTLESARPSHTSQYLCASSEPGETQYFGPGTRLLVL.

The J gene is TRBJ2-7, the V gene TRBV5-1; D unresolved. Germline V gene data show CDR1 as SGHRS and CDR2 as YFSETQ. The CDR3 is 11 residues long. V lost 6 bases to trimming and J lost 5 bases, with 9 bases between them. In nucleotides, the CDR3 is TGCGCCAGCAATTTTCTTGACGAGCAGTACTTC. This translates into CASNFLDEQYF.

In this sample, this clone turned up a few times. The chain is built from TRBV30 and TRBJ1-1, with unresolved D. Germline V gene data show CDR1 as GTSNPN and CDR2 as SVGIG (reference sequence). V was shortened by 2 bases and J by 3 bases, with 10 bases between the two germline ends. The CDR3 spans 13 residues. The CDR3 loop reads CAWSRMQDTEAFF. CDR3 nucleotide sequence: TGTGCCTGGAGTCGGATGCAGGACACTGAAGCTTTCTTT. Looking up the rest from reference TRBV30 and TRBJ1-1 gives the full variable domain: SQTIHQWPATLVQPVGSPLSLECTVEGTSNPNLYWYRQAAGRGLQLLFYSVGIGQISSEVPQNLSASRPQDRQFILSSKKLLLSDSGFYLCAWSRMQDTEAFFGQGTRLTVV.

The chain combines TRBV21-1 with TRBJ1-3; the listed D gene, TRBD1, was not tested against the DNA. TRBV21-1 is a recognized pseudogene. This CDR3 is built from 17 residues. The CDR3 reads CASSKCGQGRIGNTIYF. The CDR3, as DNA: TGTGCCAGCAGCAAATGTGGACAGGGGAGGATAGGAAACACCATATATTTT.

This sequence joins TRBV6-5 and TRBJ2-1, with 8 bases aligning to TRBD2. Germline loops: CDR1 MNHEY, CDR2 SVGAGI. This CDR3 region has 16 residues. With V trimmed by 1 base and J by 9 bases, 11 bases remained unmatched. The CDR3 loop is CASSYLTGRTSTEQFF. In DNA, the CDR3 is TGTGCCAGCAGTTACTTAACAGGGCGGACTAGCACTGAGCAGTTCTTC.

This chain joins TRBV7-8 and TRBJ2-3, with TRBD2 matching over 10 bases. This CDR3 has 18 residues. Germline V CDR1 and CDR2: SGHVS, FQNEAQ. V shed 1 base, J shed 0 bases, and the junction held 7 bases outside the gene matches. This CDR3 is CASSLDSSGGPSTDTQYF. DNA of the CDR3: TGTGCCAGCAGCTTAGATTCTAGCGGGGGTCCTAGCACAGATACGCAGTATTTT.

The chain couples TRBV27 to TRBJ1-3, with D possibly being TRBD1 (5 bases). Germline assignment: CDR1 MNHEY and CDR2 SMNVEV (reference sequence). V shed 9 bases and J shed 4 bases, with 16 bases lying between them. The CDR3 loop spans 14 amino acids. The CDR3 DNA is TGTGCCAGTTTAGGGGATCAAAACGGAAACACCATATATTTT. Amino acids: CASLGDQNGNTIYF.

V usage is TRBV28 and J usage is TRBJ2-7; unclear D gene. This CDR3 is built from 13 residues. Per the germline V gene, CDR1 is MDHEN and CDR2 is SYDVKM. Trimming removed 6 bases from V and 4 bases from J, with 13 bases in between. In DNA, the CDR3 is TGTGCCAGCAGACCCCTTGTCCGGTACGAGCAGTACTTC. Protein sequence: CASRPLVRYEQYF.

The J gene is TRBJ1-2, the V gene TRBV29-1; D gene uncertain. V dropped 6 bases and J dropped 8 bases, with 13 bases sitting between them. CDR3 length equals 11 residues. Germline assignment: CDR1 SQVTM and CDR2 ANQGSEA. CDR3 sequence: CSVSKREGYTF. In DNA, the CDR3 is TGCAGCGTCTCGAAAAGGGAGGGCTACACCTTC.

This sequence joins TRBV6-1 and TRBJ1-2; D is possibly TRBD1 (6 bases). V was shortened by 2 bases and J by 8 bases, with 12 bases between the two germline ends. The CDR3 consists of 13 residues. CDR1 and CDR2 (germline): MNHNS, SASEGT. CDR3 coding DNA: TGTGCCAGCAGTGAACCAGGGGCAGACGGCTACACCTTC. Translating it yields CASSEPGADGYTF.

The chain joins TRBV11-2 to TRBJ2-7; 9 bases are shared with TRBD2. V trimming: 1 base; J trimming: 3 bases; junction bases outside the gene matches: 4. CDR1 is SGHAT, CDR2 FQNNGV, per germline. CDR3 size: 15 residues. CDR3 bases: TGTGCCAGCAGCTTAGGCGGCGGGAGGGTCTACGAGCAGTACTTC. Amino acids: CASSLGGGRVYEQYF.

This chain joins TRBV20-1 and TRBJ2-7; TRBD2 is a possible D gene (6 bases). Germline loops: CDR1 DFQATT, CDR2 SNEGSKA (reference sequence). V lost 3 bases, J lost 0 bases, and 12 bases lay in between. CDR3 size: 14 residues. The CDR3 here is CSASLLAGSYEQYF. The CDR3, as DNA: TGCAGTGCTAGTTTACTAGCAGGCTCCTACGAGCAGTACTTC.

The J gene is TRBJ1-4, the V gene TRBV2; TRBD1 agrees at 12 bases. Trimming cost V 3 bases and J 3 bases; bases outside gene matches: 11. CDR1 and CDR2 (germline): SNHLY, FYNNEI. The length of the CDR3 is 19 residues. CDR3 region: CASSDVRGTGGRPNEKLFF. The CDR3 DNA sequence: TGTGCCAGCAGTGATGTGCGTGGGACAGGGGGCAGGCCTAATGAAAAACTGTTTTTT.

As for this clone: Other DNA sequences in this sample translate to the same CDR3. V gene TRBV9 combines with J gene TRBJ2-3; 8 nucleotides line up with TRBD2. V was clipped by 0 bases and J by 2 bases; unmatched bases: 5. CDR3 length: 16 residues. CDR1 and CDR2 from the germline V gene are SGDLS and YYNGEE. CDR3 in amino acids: CASSVASGGHTDTQYF. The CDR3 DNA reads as TGTGCCAGCAGCGTAGCAAGCGGGGGACACACAGATACGCAGTATTTT.

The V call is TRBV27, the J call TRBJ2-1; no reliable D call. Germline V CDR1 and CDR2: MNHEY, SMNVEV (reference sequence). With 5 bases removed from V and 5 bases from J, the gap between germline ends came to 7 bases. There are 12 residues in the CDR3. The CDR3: CASSPRNNEQFF. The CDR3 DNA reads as TGTGCCAGCAGTCCCAGGAACAATGAGCAGTTCTTC.

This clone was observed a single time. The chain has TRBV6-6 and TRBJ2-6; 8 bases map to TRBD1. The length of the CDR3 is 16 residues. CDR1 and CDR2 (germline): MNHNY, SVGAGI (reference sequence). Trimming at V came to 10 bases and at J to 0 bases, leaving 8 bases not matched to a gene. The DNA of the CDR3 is TGTGCCATCTCCGGGACAGGCGGCTCTGGGGCCAACGTCCTGACTTTC. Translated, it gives CAISGTGGSGANVLTF.

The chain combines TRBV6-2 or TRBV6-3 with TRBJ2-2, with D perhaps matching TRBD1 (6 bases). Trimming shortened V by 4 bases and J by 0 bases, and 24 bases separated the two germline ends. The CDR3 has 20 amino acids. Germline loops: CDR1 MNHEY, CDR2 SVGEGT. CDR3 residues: CASSSQGPFTGTSNTGELFF. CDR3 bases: TGTGCCAGCAGTTCTCAAGGCCCTTTTACCGGGACATCGAACACCGGGGAGCTGTTTTTT.

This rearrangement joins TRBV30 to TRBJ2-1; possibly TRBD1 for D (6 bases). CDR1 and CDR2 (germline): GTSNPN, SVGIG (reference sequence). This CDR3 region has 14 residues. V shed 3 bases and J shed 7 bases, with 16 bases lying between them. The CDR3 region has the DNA TGTGCCTGGAGACTCGGGACAAACCGAAATGAGCAGTTCTTC. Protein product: CAWRLGTNRNEQFF.

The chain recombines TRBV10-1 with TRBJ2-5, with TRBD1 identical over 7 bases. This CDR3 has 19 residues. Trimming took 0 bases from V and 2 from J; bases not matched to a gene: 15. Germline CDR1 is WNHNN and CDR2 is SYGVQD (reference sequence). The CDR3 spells CASSESGQPQGTNQETQYF. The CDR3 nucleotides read TGCGCCAGCAGTGAGTCGGGACAGCCCCAGGGGACAAATCAAGAGACCCAGTACTTC.

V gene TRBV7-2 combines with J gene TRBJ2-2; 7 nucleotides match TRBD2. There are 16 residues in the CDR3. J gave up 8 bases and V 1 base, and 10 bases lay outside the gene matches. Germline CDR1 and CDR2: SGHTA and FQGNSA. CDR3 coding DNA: TGTGCCAGCAGCTTAGGTGCGGGGGTTGTAATGGGGGAGCTGTTTTTT. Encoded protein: CASSLGAGVVMGELFF.